This note documents a single T cell receptor beta chain sequence. One junction end does not reproduce the germline sequence, and a read error may be involved. The CDR3 extends over 16 amino acids. CDR1 is SGHTA and CDR2 is FQGNSA in the germline V gene. In the authors' methods: Amplifying reference gene primers gave estimates of nucleated cell counts. Here immunoSEQ multiplex PCR was the method, and the copy in TCRdb shows in-frame clones only, minus some. That table is the source of V, J and clone size, and D and trimming were worked out from the DNA. The sample holds about 120,000 clones; approximately 85% are singletons and the top ten take 5% to 8%. The record originates from a study of blood T cell repertoires in COVID-19. Study details: Acute-phase and convalescent COVID-19 samples originated in the United States, Italy and Spain. Sources were T cells, B-cell-depleted T cells, or PBMCs; the material itself was cDNA or gDNA.

The gene calls are TRBV7-2 and TRBJ2-1; 11 positions agree with TRBD2. The TCR sequence derives from a man aged 80 or over with active or convalescent COVID-19. The specimen was peripheral blood. CDR3 DNA: TGTGCCAGCAGCTCCGATAGCGGGGGGGTCTACACTGAGCAGTTCTTC. It yields the protein CASSSDSGGVYTEQFF.